A selection of T cell receptor beta chains follows, all from one sample in a study of blood T cells in healthy people across ages. TCRdb re-called the 5' RACE reads through MiXCR, storing one row per CDR3 protein. The sample includes 800,000 to 1,000,000 distinct CDR3 sequences, approximately 49% of them seen just once. The sequencing sample was made of blood. Every receptor here comes from a man aged 25 to 45 in good health. Both conserved end residues are part of each CDR3. The order of the fields is V gene, J gene, CDR3 protein.

TRBV18	TRBJ2-4	CASSPRGTYF
TRBV10-3	TRBJ2-5	CAINNAGEVETQYF
TRBV9	TRBJ2-7	CASSPQGLANHEQYF
TRBV6-2/TRBV6-3	TRBJ2-5	CASKTGAKEQYF
TRBV20-1	TRBJ2-3	CSAPSGGVGTDTQYF
TRBV28	TRBJ2-5	CATRLTHQETQYF
TRBV27	TRBJ2-1	CASTRLAGGLEQFF
TRBV19	TRBJ2-7	CASSIFAGGSYEQYF
TRBV12-3/TRBV12-4	TRBJ2-7	CASSFQQGGYEQYF
TRBV30	TRBJ1-4	CAWKPPDRDEKLFF
TRBV12-3/TRBV12-4	TRBJ1-6	CASSSSSGQGNSPLHF
TRBV6-1	TRBJ2-5	CASSEKAWGPETQYF
TRBV7-2	TRBJ2-5	CASSLQGRQGVQTQYF
TRBV7-2	.	CASSYRDSGTQYF
TRBV6-5	TRBJ1-2	CASRDGGGGYTF
TRBV21-1	TRBJ2-5	CASGSIITGPWKQETQYF
TRBV5-5	TRBJ2-7	CASSLGNDRGTEQYF
TRBV3-1	TRBJ2-3	CASSPTGTVTDTQYF
TRBV11-2	TRBJ2-1	CASSFSRREQFF
TRBV7-2	TRBJ2-7	CASSTAPASYEQYF
TRBV3-1	TRBJ2-1	CASSQEEAGAVDEQFF
TRBV28	TRBJ2-3	CASSQGGAEGTDTQYF
TRBV21-1	.	CAKPGLAVYEQYF
TRBV5-1	TRBJ1-1	CASSLRRGGGTEAFF
TRBV3-1	TRBJ1-5	CASSQRVAGNQPQHF
TRBV24-1	TRBJ1-1	CATSEWDGEAFF
TRBV6-1	TRBJ1-5	CASSGPRGIGANQPQHF
TRBV3-1	TRBJ2-6	CASSQAQGLIDLTF
TRBV28	TRBJ1-2	CASSSSGGYGYTF
TRBV27	TRBJ1-5	CASSLVSNQPQHF
TRBV18	TRBJ1-4	CASSGGTPPSEKLFF
TRBV20-1	TRBJ2-3	CSAQQVTDTQYF
TRBV7-9	TRBJ2-4	CASRLAGALENIQYF
TRBV25-1	TRBJ1-2	CASGPRGLNYGYTF
TRBV5-1	TRBJ2-1	CASSPESGFEQFF
TRBV6-6	TRBJ2-7	CASSSLGGSKNEQYF
TRBV12-3/TRBV12-4	TRBJ1-2	CASSAQGARDGYTF
TRBV6-5	TRBJ2-5	CASSWFQETQYF
TRBV25-1	TRBJ1-4	CASSEYGLANEKLFF
TRBV28	TRBJ1-2	CASTSKTGGIYGYTF
TRBV6-1	TRBJ2-1	CASSEGDRGIGAKFF